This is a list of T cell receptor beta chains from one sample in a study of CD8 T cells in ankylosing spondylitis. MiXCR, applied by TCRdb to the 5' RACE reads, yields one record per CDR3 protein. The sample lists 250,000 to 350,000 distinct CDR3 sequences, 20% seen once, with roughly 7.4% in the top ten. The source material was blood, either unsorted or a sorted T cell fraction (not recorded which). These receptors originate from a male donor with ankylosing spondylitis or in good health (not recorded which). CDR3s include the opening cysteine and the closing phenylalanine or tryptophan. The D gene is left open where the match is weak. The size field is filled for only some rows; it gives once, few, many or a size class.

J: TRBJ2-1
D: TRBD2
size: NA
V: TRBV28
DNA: TGTGCCAGCAGTTTGGGCGGGACTAGCGGGACGCAGTTCTTC
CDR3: CASSLGGTSGTQFF

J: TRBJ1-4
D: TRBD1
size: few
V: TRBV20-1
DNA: TGCAGTGCTTCGGACAGGGCTGGTAATGAAAAACTGTTTTTT
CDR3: CSASDRAGNEKLFF

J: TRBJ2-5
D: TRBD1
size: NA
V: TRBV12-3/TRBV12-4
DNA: TGTGCCAGCAGACCAGGACAGGGTAGACAAGAGACCCAGTACTTC
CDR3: CASRPGQGRQETQYF

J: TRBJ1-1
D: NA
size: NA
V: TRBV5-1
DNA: TGCACCAGCAGCTTGGATCCAGGGATTAAAACTGAAGCTTTCTTT
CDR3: CTSSLDPGIKTEAFF

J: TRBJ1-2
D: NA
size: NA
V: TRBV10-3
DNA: TGTGCCATCAGTGAGTTTTTGACGTACAGGGCCGGCTATGGCTACACCTTC
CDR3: CAISEFLTYRAGYGYTF

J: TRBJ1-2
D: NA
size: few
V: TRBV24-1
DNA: TGTGCCACACAGCAGGACAACTATGGCTACACCTTC
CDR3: CATQQDNYGYTF

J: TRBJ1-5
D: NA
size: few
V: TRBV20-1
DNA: TGCAGTGCTCTGGACAGAATGGGTCAGCCCCAGCATTTT
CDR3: CSALDRMGQPQHF

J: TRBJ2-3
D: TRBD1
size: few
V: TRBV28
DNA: TGTGCCAGCCCGCCAGGGGGAAGCCGAAGCACAGATACGCAGTATTTT
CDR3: CASPPGGSRSTDTQYF

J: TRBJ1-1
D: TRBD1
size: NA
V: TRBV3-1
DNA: TGTGCCAGCAGCCATCGGGGACAGGGAGACGCTGAAGCTTTCTTT
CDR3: CASSHRGQGDAEAFF

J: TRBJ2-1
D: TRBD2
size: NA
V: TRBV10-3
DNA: TGTGCCATCAAGACTGACAGTTCCGGGACTATCCCCACCTCCTACAATGAGCAGTTCTTC
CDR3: CAIKTDSSGTIPTSYNEQFF

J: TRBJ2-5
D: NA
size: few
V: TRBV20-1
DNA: TGCAGTGCCCAGGGAAGTGGGTGGGATCGAGAGACCCAGTACTTC
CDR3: CSAQGSGWDRETQYF

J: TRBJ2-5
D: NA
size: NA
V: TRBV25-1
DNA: TGTGCCAGCAGTGACAATCAGGGACTCCAAGAGACCCAGTACTTC
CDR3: CASSDNQGLQETQYF

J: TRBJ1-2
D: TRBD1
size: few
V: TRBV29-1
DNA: TGCAGCGTTTATACAGACAGGGCCTATGGCTACACCTTC
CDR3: CSVYTDRAYGYTF

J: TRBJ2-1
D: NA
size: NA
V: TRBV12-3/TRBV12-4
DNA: TGTGCCAGCATCTCGGACGGATCCTACAATGAGCAGTTCTTC
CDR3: CASISDGSYNEQFF

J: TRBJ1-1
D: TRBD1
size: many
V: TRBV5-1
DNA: TGCGCCAGCAGCTTGGACAGGGGGAACACTGAAGCTTTCTTT
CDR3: CASSLDRGNTEAFF

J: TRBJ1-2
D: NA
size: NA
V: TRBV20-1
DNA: TGCAGTGCTACACAGGGCGTCCTAGGCTACACCTTC
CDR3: CSATQGVLGYTF

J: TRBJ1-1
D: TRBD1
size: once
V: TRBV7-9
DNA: TGTGCCAGCAGCTCCCAGACAGGGGGCTTCACTGAAGCTTTCTTT
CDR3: CASSSQTGGFTEAFF

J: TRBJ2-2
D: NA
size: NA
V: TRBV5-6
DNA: TGTGCCAGCAGCCCGGGGGTAGAAGCGAACACCGGGGAGCTGTTTTTT
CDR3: CASSPGVEANTGELFF